These 6 T cell receptor beta chains were sequenced from one sample in a study of T cells in Graves' hyperthyroidism and ophthalmopathy. The TCR beta CDR3 regions underwent amplification using RNA transcripts as the source. The primer set for the first-round RT-PCR of the TCR CDR3 was HTBI. Each CDR3 protein is one row after TCRdb ran MiXCR on the multiplex PCR reads. This repertoire shows hundreds of thousands of distinct CDR3 sequences, 38% found once; its top ten account for about 9%. What was sequenced was blood. All receptors derive from a man aged 18-30 years with Graves' hyperthyroidism.

This clonotype was observed a few times. The rearrangement joins TRBV5-1 to TRBJ2-7; 7 nucleotides agree with TRBD1. This CDR3 region has 15 residues. V shed 0 bases and J 2 bases; nucleotides not matched to a gene: 5. CDR1 SGHRS and CDR2 YFSETQ come from the germline V gene. The CDR3 DNA reads TGCGCCAGCAGCTTGGAAGGGACAGTTACCTACGAGCAGTACTTC. The encoded protein is CASSLEGTVTYEQYF.

This clonotype was observed many times. V gene TRBV20-1 combines with J gene TRBJ1-6; the D gene is possibly TRBD1 (6 bases). The V end lost 3 bases, the J end lost 7 bases, and 13 bases lay between the germline ends. CDR1 and CDR2 (germline): DFQATT, SNEGSKA (reference sequence). The CDR3 is made up of 14 amino acids. The CDR3: CSASFNRVNSPLHF. In DNA, the CDR3 is TGCAGTGCTAGTTTCAACAGGGTGAATTCACCCCTCCACTTT.

The chain has TRBV10-2 and TRBJ2-2, with D possibly matching TRBD2 (6 bases). The CDR3 runs 14 residues. CDR1 WSHSY and CDR2 SAAADI come from the germline V gene. V was clipped by 5 bases and J by 7 bases, with 14 bases between them. The CDR3 loop is CASSFKAGGGELFF. In nucleotides, the CDR3 is TGCGCCAGCAGTTTCAAGGCCGGGGGCGGGGAGCTGTTTTTT.

The chain couples TRBV7-9 to TRBJ1-1; D gene unclear. The germline V gene has CDR1 SEHNR and CDR2 FQNEAQ (reference sequence). Trimming cost V 1 base and J 6 bases, with 12 bases left between them. The CDR3 contains 14 residues. The CDR3 reads CASSLEKAASEAFF. The CDR3 DNA follows: TGTGCCAGCAGCTTAGAAAAAGCAGCCTCTGAAGCTTTCTTT.

This clonotype was counted many times. The chain is built from TRBV29-1 and TRBJ1-4, with D unresolved. Germline V gene lookup returns CDR1 SQVTM and CDR2 ANQGSEA. Between the trimmed V and J ends, which lost 0 bases and 14 bases, there was a span of 10 bases. The CDR3 extends over 11 amino acids. The CDR3 spells CSVEETTRLFF. CDR3 sequence (DNA): TGCAGCGTTGAAGAAACGACCCGGCTGTTTTTT.

This clonotype appeared once. A much larger clone sits a single nucleotide away, making a read error possible. This CDR3 reads CASRDRSEAFF. CDR3 in DNA: TGCGCCAGCAGGGACAGGAGTGAAGCTTTCTTT. The gene calls are TRBV5-1 and TRBJ1-1; 7 bases fit TRBD1. The J segment lost 7 bases and the V segment lost 5 bases, leaving 2 bases of the junction unmatched. This CDR3 comprises 11 residues. CDR1 SGHRS and CDR2 YFSETQ come from the germline V gene.